Below are 27 T cell receptor beta chains sequenced from a single sample in a study of cytomegalovirus exposure and HLA in healthy donors. The PCR ran on 60 Vbeta and 13 Jbeta primers. Method: immunoSEQ multiplex PCR; TCRdb's copy keeps in-frame clones and lacks some. The top ten hold approximately 3.7% of the sample, which has over 150,000 clones, about three quarters seen once. The sample comprised PBMCs. The source of these receptors is an older woman in good health and CMV-seropositive.

The CDR3 here is CASSFPNSGGIAGNTIYF. The CDR3 DNA follows: TGTGCCAGCAGTTTTCCCAATAGCGGGGGCATTGCTGGAAACACCATATATTTT. The J gene is TRBJ1-3, the V gene TRBV28; maybe TRBD1 (6 bases). Germline V CDR1 and CDR2: MDHEN, SYDVKM. V was trimmed by 3 bases and J by 2 bases, leaving 20 bases between them. The CDR3 is 18 residues long.

The chain joins TRBV7-6 to TRBJ2-3, with TRBD1 identical over 9 bases. This CDR3 is built from 17 residues. The V segment lost 5 bases and the J segment 4 bases; nucleotides outside the gene matches: 13. Germline V gene data show CDR1 as SGHVS and CDR2 as FNYEAQ. The CDR3 nucleotides are TGTGCCAGCAGCAACGCCGTTGGGACAGGGCTTCCAGATACGCAGTATTTT. It encodes CASSNAVGTGLPDTQYF. Full variable domain (outside the CDR3, taken from reference TRBV7-6 and TRBJ2-3): GAGVSQSPRYKVTKRGQDVALRCDPISGHVSLYWYRQALGQGPEFLTYFNYEAQQDKSGLPNDRFSAERPEGSISTLTIQRTEQRDSAMYRCASSNAVGTGLPDTQYFGPGTRLTVL.

V is TRBV2 and J is TRBJ1-1; tentative D call: TRBD1 (6 bases). The germline CDR1 and CDR2 sequences are SNHLY and FYNNEI. With 2 bases removed from V and 1 base from J, the gap between germline ends came to 20 bases. The CDR3 spans 18 residues. The CDR3 DNA is TGTGCCAGCAGTGAATTCGGTTGGGGGCAACCCAAGAACACTGAAGCTTTCTTT. It yields the protein CASSEFGWGQPKNTEAFF.

CDR3 sequence: CASAQAVTNEKLFF. In DNA form, the CDR3 reads TGTGCCAGCGCCCAGGCCGTCACTAATGAAAAACTGTTTTTT. The chain has TRBV28 and TRBJ1-4; D is ambiguous. The germline V gene encodes CDR1 MDHEN and CDR2 SYDVKM. Trimming removed 8 bases from V and 2 bases from J, with 12 bases in between. This CDR3 has 14 residues.

The sample holds a few counts of this clone. This chain joins TRBV19 and TRBJ1-2; D is uncertain. V lost 6 bases to trimming and J lost 2 bases, with 13 bases between them. Germline CDR1 and CDR2: LNHDA and SQIVND (reference sequence). There are 14 residues in the CDR3. For the CDR3, the DNA is TGTGCCAGTAGCGATCGGTCAATAAACTATGGCTACACCTTC. Amino acids: CASSDRSINYGYTF. The complete variable domain, with remaining parts taken from reference TRBV19 and TRBJ1-2, reads DGGITQSPKYLFRKEGQNVTLSCEQNLNHDAMYWYRQDPGQGLRLIYYSQIVNDFQKGDIAEGYSVSREKKESFPLTVTSAQKNPTAFYLCASSDRSINYGYTFGSGTRLTVV.

The CDR3 nucleotides are TGTGCCAGCAGTTTCGTAGGGACAGGGTTTGAAAAACTGTTTTTT. Translated, it gives CASSFVGTGFEKLFF. V gene TRBV28 combines with J gene TRBJ1-4; 9 bases match TRBD1. This CDR3 region has 15 residues. CDR1 is MDHEN and CDR2 is SYDVKM in the germline V gene. Unmatched junction bases numbered 6, after V lost 3 bases and J lost 7 bases.

This chain connects TRBV7-8 to TRBJ1-2, with 7 nucleotides matching TRBD1. Per germline, CDR1 SGHVS and CDR2 FQNEAQ. This CDR3 has 13 amino acids. J was trimmed by 4 bases and V by 5 bases; bases with no gene match: 4. CDR3 in amino acids: CASSTGQTYGYTF. The DNA for the CDR3 is TGTGCCAGCAGCACGGGACAGACCTATGGCTACACCTTC.

This chain links TRBV5-1 with TRBJ1-1, with TRBD1 matching 8 bases. V lost 5 bases and J lost 7; bases outside the gene matches: 4. The CDR3 covers 12 residues. Germline values: CDR1 SGHRS, CDR2 YFSETQ. The CDR3 nucleotides read TGCGCCAGCAGAAAGACAGGGGATGAAGCTTTCTTT. It codes for CASRKTGDEAFF.

This clone appeared a few times. This chain joins TRBV29-1 and TRBJ2-2; the D gene is possibly TRBD1 (6 bases). Between the trimmed V and J ends, which lost 3 bases and 6 bases, there was a span of 11 bases. CDR3 length: 13 amino acids. The germline CDR1 and CDR2 sequences are SQVTM and ANQGSEA. CDR3 loop: CSVDGTKAGELFF. The CDR3 coding sequence is TGCAGCGTTGATGGGACAAAGGCCGGGGAGCTGTTTTTT.

This sequence joins TRBV29-1 and TRBJ1-5; possibly TRBD1 for D (5 bases). The CDR3 runs to 15 residues. V was cut by 2 bases and J by 0 bases, with 11 bases left in between. Per germline, CDR1 SQVTM and CDR2 ANQGSEA. DNA for the CDR3: TGCAGCGTTGAAACGGGGGGAGATAGCAATCAGCCCCAGCATTTT. This codes for CSVETGGDSNQPQHF.

V usage is TRBV18 and J usage is TRBJ1-5; D unresolved. With 6 bases removed from V and 6 bases from J, the gap between germline ends came to 18 bases. Per the germline V gene, CDR1 is KGHSH and CDR2 is LQKENI. CDR3 length equals 15 residues. CDR3: CASSTAEGVGQPQHF. DNA of the CDR3: TGTGCCAGCTCCACCGCTGAGGGAGTGGGTCAGCCCCAGCATTTT.

Only a few counts were recorded for this clone. The rearrangement uses TRBV5-1 and TRBJ2-3; no firm D call. CDR3 length: 13 residues. Germline V gene data show CDR1 as SGHRS and CDR2 as YFSETQ. V was clipped by 5 bases and J by 2 bases, with 9 bases between them. The CDR3 loop reads CASREADTDTQYF. Written as DNA, the CDR3 is TGCGCCAGCAGAGAGGCAGACACAGATACGCAGTATTTT.

This clone was counted a few times. This rearrangement joins TRBV7-3 to TRBJ2-4; 10 positions match TRBD2. This CDR3 has 14 residues. Germline values: CDR1 SGHTA, CDR2 FQGTGA. V lost 6 bases, J lost 7 bases, and 6 bases stayed unmatched. The CDR3 sequence: CASSTAGGPNIQYF. CDR3 coding DNA: TGTGCCAGCAGTACAGCGGGAGGGCCGAACATTCAGTACTTC.

The chain employs TRBV5-1 and TRBJ2-7; TRBD2 aligns across 13 bases. Germline CDR1 SGHRS, CDR2 YFSETQ. The V gene end was trimmed by 2 bases and the J gene end by 2 bases; junction bases not matched to a gene: 1. The CDR3 has 15 residues. CDR3 sequence: CASSLGLAGAYEQYF. The CDR3 coding sequence is TGCGCCAGCAGCTTAGGACTAGCGGGAGCCTACGAGCAGTACTTC.

V usage is TRBV9 and J usage is TRBJ1-2, with 10 bases matching TRBD1. The ends lost 0 bases at V and 4 bases at J; junction bases unmatched: 3. The CDR3 totals 15 residues. Germline V gene sequence: CDR1 SGDLS, CDR2 YYNGEE. Written as DNA, the CDR3 is TGTGCCAGCAGCGTAGTTGGGACAGGGGCCTATGGCTACACCTTC. Its protein is CASSVVGTGAYGYTF.

The rearrangement uses TRBV27 and TRBJ2-1; perhaps TRBD1 as D (5 bases). The germline V gene has CDR1 MNHEY and CDR2 SMNVEV (reference sequence). This CDR3 comprises 15 residues. The V and J ends lost 2 bases and 2 bases respectively, with 10 bases between them. As DNA, the CDR3 is TGTGCCAGCAGTTTAGGGGCAGGGCCCTACAATGAGCAGTTCTTC. Translated, it gives CASSLGAGPYNEQFF.

This rearrangement joins TRBV2 to TRBJ2-6; 12 nucleotides line up with TRBD1. CDR3 length: 19 amino acids. Trimming took 5 bases from V and 2 from J; bases not matched to a gene: 10. Germline CDR1 SNHLY, CDR2 FYNNEI. As DNA, the CDR3 is TGTGCCAGCAGTCCTATCGGGACAGGGGGCCCCGCTGGGGCCAACGTCCTGACTTTC. Its translation: CASSPIGTGGPAGANVLTF.

The chain combines TRBV7-6 with TRBJ1-5; tentatively, D is TRBD1 (6 bases). V shed 2 bases and J shed 2 bases, with 13 bases lying between them. Germline V gene data show CDR1 as SGHVS and CDR2 as FNYEAQ. The CDR3 consists of 16 residues. The CDR3 DNA reads as TGTGCCAGCAGCTTATTTTCCAGGGGTGGCAATCAGCCCCAGCATTTT. Residues: CASSLFSRGGNQPQHF.

The J gene is TRBJ1-1, the V gene TRBV28; tentative D call: TRBD1 (6 bases). Germline lookup yields CDR1 MDHEN and CDR2 SYDVKM. The CDR3 is 14 residues long. V gave up 6 bases and J gave up 1 base, with 12 bases separating them. In DNA form, the CDR3 reads TGTGCCAGCAGAGCGGCGGGGGCGAACACTGAAGCTTTCTTT. It specifies CASRAAGANTEAFF.

The V call is TRBV9, the J call TRBJ1-1; D is perhaps TRBD1 (6 bases). The CDR3 consists of 15 residues. In germline, CDR1 is SGDLS, CDR2 YYNGEE. V was shortened by 0 bases and J by 4 bases, with 13 bases between the two germline ends. The CDR3 coding sequence is TGTGCCAGCAGCGTAGGTAACAGGGCGGTCACTGAAGCTTTCTTT. Protein sequence: CASSVGNRAVTEAFF.

This clone was recorded only once. The V and J genes are TRBV5-1 and TRBJ2-3; TRBD1 agrees at 7 bases. Germline loops: CDR1 SGHRS, CDR2 YFSETQ. There are 15 residues in the CDR3. Trimming took 4 bases from V and 0 from J; bases not matched to a gene: 5. The CDR3 region is CASSETGPSTDTQYF. DNA for the CDR3: TGCGCCAGCAGCGAGACAGGGCCGAGCACAGATACGCAGTATTTT.

The rearrangement links TRBV6-5 to TRBJ2-1; 12 nucleotides align to TRBD2. The trim removed 2 bases at V and 8 bases at J, leaving 4 bases unmatched. The CDR3 runs to 15 residues. Germline V gene lookup returns CDR1 MNHEY and CDR2 SVGAGI. The CDR3 loop is CASSYASGGVYEQFF. In nucleotides, the CDR3 is TGTGCCAGCAGTTACGCTAGCGGGGGGGTGTATGAGCAGTTCTTC.

The chain carries TRBV28 and TRBJ2-7; possible D gene TRBD1, 6 bases. This CDR3 has 18 amino acids. V lost 5 bases and J lost 1, with 24 bases in between. Germline V gene data show CDR1 as MDHEN and CDR2 as SYDVKM. CDR3 DNA sequence: TGTGCCAGCAGTCTAGGAATGGACAGTTGGACGACATCCTACGAGCAGTACTTC. Protein sequence: CASSLGMDSWTTSYEQYF.

This clone was seen a single time. V and J are TRBV5-4 and TRBJ2-1; 11 nucleotides match TRBD2. Germline V gives CDR1 SGHNT, CDR2 YYREEE (reference sequence). This CDR3 has 16 residues. The junction had 4 bases not matched to a gene; V was cut back by 0 bases and J by 5 bases. As DNA, the CDR3 is TGTGCCAGCAGCTTGGTTAGCGGGGGGGCCAACAATGAGCAGTTCTTC. It encodes CASSLVSGGANNEQFF.

This clone was counted only a few times. The J gene is TRBJ2-3, the V gene TRBV15, with 7 bases identical to TRBD2. J lost 3 bases, V lost 5 bases, and 5 bases had no gene match. Germline lookup yields CDR1 LNHNV and CDR2 YYDKDF (reference sequence). This CDR3 is built from 14 residues. CDR3 region: CATSGRAGTDTQYF. CDR3 sequence (DNA): TGTGCCACCAGCGGGAGGGCCGGGACAGATACGCAGTATTTT. Supplemented by reference TRBV15 and TRBJ2-3, the full variable domain reads DAMVIQNPRYQVTQFGKPVTLSCSQTLNHNVMYWYQQKSSQAPKLLFHYYDKDFNNEADTPDNFQSRRPNTSFCFLDIRSPGLGDTAMYLCATSGRAGTDTQYFGPGTRLTVL.

The chain is built from TRBV27 and TRBJ1-6; 7 nucleotides line up with TRBD1. Germline CDR1 and CDR2: MNHEY and SMNVEV (reference sequence). V gave up 5 bases and J gave up 7 bases; unmatched junction bases: 14. The CDR3 extends over 17 amino acids. The CDR3 region is CASSELRQGQSNSPLHF. CDR3 in DNA: TGTGCCAGCAGTGAACTGAGACAGGGACAATCGAATTCACCCCTCCACTTT.

V usage is TRBV6-6 and J usage is TRBJ2-1; D is perhaps TRBD2 (5 bases). The CDR3 contains 14 residues. V gave up 2 bases and J gave up 5 bases, with 10 bases separating them. The V gene's germline CDR1 is MNHNY and CDR2 SVGAGI (reference sequence). The DNA of the CDR3 is TGTGCCAGCAGTTACCGGGAACACAACAATGAGCAGTTCTTC. As protein: CASSYREHNNEQFF.